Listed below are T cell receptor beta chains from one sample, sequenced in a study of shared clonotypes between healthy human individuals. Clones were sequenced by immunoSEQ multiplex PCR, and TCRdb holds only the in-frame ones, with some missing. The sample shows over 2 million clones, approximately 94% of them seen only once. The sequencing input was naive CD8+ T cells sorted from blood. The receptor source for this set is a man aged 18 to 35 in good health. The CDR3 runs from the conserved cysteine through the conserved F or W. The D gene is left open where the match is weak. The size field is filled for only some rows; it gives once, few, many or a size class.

CASSEDRGVGYGYTF,TGTGCCAGCAGTGAGGACAGGGGGGTGGGCTATGGCTACACCTTC,TRBV6-1,.,TRBJ1-2,TRBD1
CASSAGTVGRDTQYF,TGTGCCAGCAGCGCCGGGACAGTGGGAAGAGATACGCAGTATTTT,TRBV7-9,.,TRBJ2-3,TRBD1
CASSEKPGLVPYEQYF,TGTGCCAGCAGTGAAAAGCCGGGACTAGTGCCCTACGAGCAGTACTTC,TRBV6-1,.,TRBJ2-7,TRBD2
CASSPHSGTPFAYEQYF,TGTGCCAGCAGCCCCCACTCCGGGACTCCCTTTGCCTACGAGCAGTACTTC,TRBV7-9,.,TRBJ2-7,.
CASSGGTGINYGYTF,TGTGCCAGCAGCGGTGGGACAGGGATTAACTATGGCTACACCTTC,TRBV9,once,TRBJ1-2,TRBD1
CASSIDRDRLNTEAFF,TGTGCCAGTAGTATAGACCGGGACAGGTTGAACACTGAAGCTTTCTTT,TRBV19,many,TRBJ1-1,TRBD1
CASSYGYEQYF,TGTGCCAGCAGTTACGGCTACGAGCAGTACTTC,TRBV27,few,TRBJ2-7,.
CASSQHLGISKNIQYF,TGCGCCAGCAGCCAACACCTCGGGATTTCCAAAAACATTCAGTACTTC,TRBV4-1,few,TRBJ2-4,.
CASSTPVWGNQPQHF,TGTGCCAGCAGCACTCCCGTCTGGGGCAATCAGCCCCAGCATTTT,TRBV6-6,.,TRBJ1-5,.
CASCDSSYEQYF,TGTGCCAGCTGTGACAGCTCCTACGAGCAGTACTTC,TRBV27,.,TRBJ2-7,.
CASSPPSIPREQYF,TGTGCCAGCAGCCCACCATCAATCCCTAGGGAGCAGTACTTC,TRBV5-6,.,TRBJ2-7,.
CASSVELAGEGETQYF,TGTGCCAGCAGCGTGGAACTAGCGGGGGAGGGAGAGACCCAGTACTTC,TRBV9,.,TRBJ2-5,TRBD2
CASSYSSGSYEQYF,TGTGCCAGCAGTTACTCTAGCGGATCCTACGAGCAGTACTTC,TRBV6-5,.,TRBJ2-7,.
CASSLVPSGSPAGELFF,TGCGCCAGCAGCTTGGTTCCTAGCGGGAGTCCAGCCGGGGAGCTGTTTTTT,TRBV5-1,.,TRBJ2-2,TRBD2
CASSLGAGNQPQHF,TGTGCCAGCAGCTTAGGGGCAGGGAATCAGCCCCAGCATTTT,TRBV13,.,TRBJ1-5,.
CAWSTGVGYEQYF,TGTGCCTGGAGTACAGGGGTTGGCTACGAGCAGTACTTC,TRBV30,once,TRBJ2-7,TRBD1
CASSSYQGANTDTQYF,TGTGCCAGCAGCTCATACCAGGGGGCCAACACAGATACGCAGTATTTT,TRBV7-9,.,TRBJ2-3,TRBD1
CAPGGYEQYF,TGTGCCCCGGGGGGCTACGAGCAGTACTTC,TRBV9,.,TRBJ2-7,TRBD2
CASGGDLKETQYF,TGTGCCAGCGGGGGGGACTTAAAAGAGACCCAGTACTTC,TRBV9,.,TRBJ2-5,TRBD2
CATEDVGVPDTQYF,TGTGCCACCGAGGACGTCGGCGTCCCAGATACGCAGTATTTT,TRBV15,.,TRBJ2-3,.
CASSQDAGGKGEQYF,TGCGCCAGCAGCCAAGACGCGGGGGGTAAGGGCGAGCAGTACTTC,TRBV4-1,.,TRBJ2-7,TRBD2
CASSLPIRGPGFGEETQYF,TGTGCCAGCAGCTTACCGATCCGGGGGCCGGGATTTGGGGAAGAGACCCAGTACTTC,TRBV7-9,.,TRBJ2-5,.
CASSHYSGSSYNEQFF,TGTGCCAGCAGCCATTATAGCGGGAGCTCCTACAATGAGCAGTTCTTC,TRBV11-2,.,TRBJ2-1,TRBD2
CASSLLSGELFF,TGCGCCAGCAGCTTGTTGTCCGGGGAGCTGTTTTTT,TRBV5-1,.,TRBJ2-2,.
CASSEISGQGETQYF,TGTGCCAGCAGTGAGATCTCGGGACAGGGAGAGACCCAGTACTTC,TRBV28,.,TRBJ2-5,TRBD1
CASSYSTGVGEKLFF,TGTGCCAGCAGTTACTCGACTGGGGTGGGAGAAAAACTGTTTTTT,TRBV6-5,.,TRBJ1-4,.
CATSTAEGEAFF,TGTGCCACCAGCACGGCCGAAGGTGAAGCTTTCTTT,TRBV15,.,TRBJ1-1,.
CASSQGPGTGNSYEQYF,TGCGCCAGCAGCCAAGGTCCAGGGACAGGCAACTCCTACGAGCAGTACTTC,TRBV4-1,.,TRBJ2-7,TRBD1
CASAADNYGYTF,TGTGCCAGCGCGGCCGATAACTATGGCTACACCTTC,TRBV27,.,TRBJ1-2,.
CASSWRRFPFYEQYF,TGTGCCAGCAGTTGGCGACGGTTTCCATTCTACGAGCAGTACTTC,TRBV6-5,once,TRBJ2-7,.
CASSMSESVPQHF,TGTGCCAGTAGTATGAGCGAGAGTGTGCCCCAGCATTTT,TRBV19,.,TRBJ1-5,.
CASTLSGANVLTF,TGTGCCAGCACTCTTTCTGGGGCCAACGTCCTGACTTTC,TRBV28,once,TRBJ2-6,.
CASSQVLGANYGYTF,TGCGCCAGCAGCCAAGTGTTAGGGGCCAACTATGGCTACACCTTC,TRBV4-1,.,TRBJ1-2,.
CASSVEERGINEQFF,TGTGCCAGCAGCGTAGAAGAGCGGGGAATCAATGAGCAGTTCTTC,TRBV9,.,TRBJ2-1,TRBD2
CASSSLGGIHEQYF,TGTGCCAGCAGTTCACTCGGGGGGATCCACGAGCAGTACTTC,TRBV28,.,TRBJ2-7,TRBD2
CASSEYQVTGEQYF,TGCGCCAGCAGTGAGTACCAGGTGACGGGCGAGCAGTACTTC,TRBV10-2,.,TRBJ2-7,.
CASSQDEWGFELFF,TGCGCCAGCAGCCAAGATGAGTGGGGGTTTGAACTGTTTTTT,TRBV4-1,.,TRBJ1-4,.
CASSAGPMNTEAFF,TGTGCCAGCAGCGCGGGACCGATGAACACTGAAGCTTTCTTT,TRBV7-9,.,TRBJ1-1,.
CASSTTTSGSIRETQYF,TGTGCCAGCAGCACCACCACTAGCGGGAGTATTCGGGAGACCCAGTACTTC,TRBV7-9,.,TRBJ2-5,TRBD2
CASSSSGQGDYEQYF,TGTGCCAGTAGTTCTAGTGGACAGGGGGACTACGAGCAGTACTTC,TRBV19,.,TRBJ2-7,TRBD1
CASSQGSGDNYGYTF,TGCGCCAGCAGCCAAGGCTCAGGGGATAACTATGGCTACACCTTC,TRBV4-1,.,TRBJ1-2,.
CASSLRGPGTEAFF,TGCGCCAGCAGCTTGAGGGGTCCGGGGACTGAAGCTTTCTTT,TRBV5-1,.,TRBJ1-1,.
CASSPGLAGVEQFF,TGTGCCAGCAGCCCCGGACTAGCGGGAGTTGAGCAGTTCTTC,TRBV7-9,.,TRBJ2-1,TRBD2
CAWSPGGGGYTF,TGTGCCTGGAGTCCAGGGGGCGGAGGCTACACCTTC,TRBV30,.,TRBJ1-2,TRBD1
CASSLGGSTDTQYF,TGTGCCAGCAGCCTCGGAGGAAGCACAGATACGCAGTATTTT,TRBV5-4,.,TRBJ2-3,.
CASSFQGYDGYTF,TGTGCCAGCAGTTTTCAGGGTTACGATGGCTACACCTTC,TRBV28,.,TRBJ1-2,.
CASRGSPYEQYF,TGTGCCAGCAGGGGCAGTCCCTACGAGCAGTACTTC,TRBV27,.,TRBJ2-7,.
CASRGTGPYNEQFF,TGTGCCAGTAGGGGGACAGGGCCCTACAATGAGCAGTTCTTC,TRBV19,.,TRBJ2-1,TRBD1